Presented here are 21 T cell receptor beta chains from one specimen sequenced in a study of cytomegalovirus exposure and HLA in healthy donors. The PCR employed 60 Vbeta primers together with 13 Jbeta primers. The method was immunoSEQ multiplex PCR; TCRdb's version includes in-frame clones alone and lacks a portion of them. The sample comprises roughly 150,000 clones, about 80% of which are singletons, and roughly 1.6% rests with the top ten. The sequencing input was PBMCs. These receptors came from a man aged 40-49 years in good health and CMV-seronegative.

This clone has more than one count but fewer than ten. V usage is TRBV5-5 and J usage is TRBJ2-7, with 14 bases fitting TRBD2. The CDR3 sequence is 14 residues long. Germline values: CDR1 SGHKS, CDR2 YYEKEE (reference sequence). The CDR3 bases are TGTGCCAGCAGCTTGGAAGGGACTAGCGGGAGAGGGCACGTC. It yields the protein CASSLEGTSGRGHV.

The chain combines TRBV7-8 with TRBJ2-7; 7 bases align to TRBD1. After removal of 3 bases from V and 2 bases from J, the junction contained 4 bases not matched to a gene. This CDR3 comprises 14 residues. Germline CDR1 reads SGHVS; CDR2 reads FQNEAQ. The CDR3 spells CASSFGQVAYEQYV. Written as DNA, the CDR3 is TGTGCCAGCAGCTTCGGACAGGTAGCCTACGAGCAGTACGTC.

This sequence joins TRBV5-1 and TRBJ2-2; possibly TRBD1 for D (6 bases). The CDR3 totals 13 residues. In germline, CDR1 is SGHRS, CDR2 YFSETQ. The V end was cut by 4 bases, the J end by 5 bases, with 9 bases between. The CDR3 nucleotides are TGCGCCAGCAGCGTACAGGGAACCGGGGAGCTGTTTTTT. This codes for CASSVQGTGELFF.

V usage is TRBV5-5 and J usage is TRBJ2-6; D uncertain. V shed 1 base and J shed 2 bases, with 7 bases lying between them. The CDR3 has 15 amino acids. Germline V gene sequence: CDR1 SGHKS, CDR2 YYEKEE (reference sequence). The CDR3 coding sequence is TGTGCCAGCAGCTTGTTACTACCTGGGGCCAACGTCCTGACTTTC. Protein sequence: CASSLLLPGANVLTF.

This clone has more than one count but fewer than ten. V gene TRBV11-3 combines with J gene TRBJ2-1; D is perhaps TRBD2 (5 bases). Trimming shortened V by 4 bases and J by 4 bases, and 8 bases separated the two germline ends. Germline CDR1 reads SGHNT; CDR2 reads YENEEA. This CDR3 is built from 13 residues. Here the CDR3 reads CASSSGKYNEQFF. The CDR3 DNA reads as TGTGCCAGCAGCTCGGGGAAATACAATGAGCAGTTCTTC.

This chain joins TRBV14 and TRBJ2-1; TRBD2 matches at 12 bases. The CDR3 contains 17 residues. Germline V CDR1 and CDR2: SGHDN, FVKESK. V was pared by 4 bases and J by 4 bases, with 8 bases of the junction left unmatched. The CDR3 here is CASSPYATSGSYNEQFF. The CDR3 bases are TGTGCCAGCAGCCCATACGCGACTAGCGGGAGTTACAATGAGCAGTTCTTC.

The chain joins TRBV4-3 to TRBJ2-7, with TRBD1 matching over 10 bases. Germline V gene sequence: CDR1 LGHNA, CDR2 YSLEER. V dropped 3 bases and J dropped 6; count of bases not matched to a gene: 5. The CDR3 is 14 amino acids. For the CDR3, the DNA is TGCGCCAGCAGCCAGACCGGGGACAGGGGCGAGCAGTACTTC. It translates to CASSQTGDRGEQYF.

This clone was detected a few times. The V call is TRBV15, the J call TRBJ2-1; D unclear. The V end was cut by 1 base, the J end by 7 bases, with 8 bases between. The CDR3 consists of 13 residues. Germline V lookup: CDR1 LNHNV, CDR2 YYDKDF (reference sequence). The CDR3 loop is CATSRVKTNEQFF. CDR3 in DNA: TGTGCCACCAGCAGAGTGAAAACTAATGAGCAGTTCTTC. The full variable domain, completed using reference TRBV15 and TRBJ2-1, is DAMVIQNPRYQVTQFGKPVTLSCSQTLNHNVMYWYQQKSSQAPKLLFHYYDKDFNNEADTPDNFQSRRPNTSFCFLDIRSPGLGDTAMYLCATSRVKTNEQFFGPGTRLTVL.

The gene calls are TRBV27 and TRBJ2-1; 9 bases are a match to TRBD1. In germline, CDR1 is MNHEY, CDR2 SMNVEV (reference sequence). The CDR3 sequence is 13 residues long. The J segment lost 8 bases and the V segment lost 4 bases, leaving 3 bases of the junction unmatched. CDR3 sequence: CASSSWTGDEQFF. The CDR3 DNA reads as TGTGCCAGCAGTTCATGGACAGGGGATGAGCAGTTCTTC.

This chain uses TRBV18 with TRBJ1-2, with 8 bases identical to TRBD1. The V gene end was trimmed by 2 bases and the J gene end by 8 bases; junction bases not matched to a gene: 7. Germline lookup yields CDR1 KGHSH and CDR2 LQKENI. The CDR3 runs to 14 residues. The CDR3: CASSPAGGSDGYTF. The CDR3 DNA sequence: TGTGCCAGCTCACCAGCAGGGGGCTCGGACGGCTACACCTTC. The full variable domain, completed using reference TRBV18 and TRBJ1-2, is NAGVMQNPRHLVRRRGQEARLRCSPMKGHSHVYWYRQLPEEGLKFMVYLQKENIIDESGMPKERFSAEFPKEGPSILRIQQVVRGDSAAYFCASSPAGGSDGYTFGSGTRLTVV.

The J gene is TRBJ2-5, the V gene TRBV19, with 8 bases aligning to TRBD1. CDR1 is LNHDA, CDR2 SQIVND, per germline (reference sequence). The CDR3 consists of 15 residues. With 4 bases clipped from V and 1 base from J, the junction kept 5 bases outside the gene matches. The CDR3 sequence is CASSNPQGGQETQYF. The CDR3 DNA reads TGTGCCAGTAGTAACCCACAGGGGGGCCAAGAGACCCAGTACTTC.

This chain connects TRBV4-1 to TRBJ2-5, with D perhaps matching TRBD2 (5 bases). This CDR3 has 16 amino acids. CDR1 is MGHRA and CDR2 is YSYEKL in the germline V gene. V was cut by 0 bases and J by 3 bases, with 14 bases left in between. The CDR3 reads CASSQEAATTEETQYF. CDR3 DNA sequence: TGCGCCAGCAGCCAAGAGGCCGCGACTACCGAAGAGACCCAGTACTTC.

In this sample, this clone turned up once. This rearrangement joins TRBV20-1 to TRBJ2-5; no definite D call. Germline V gene data show CDR1 as DFQATT and CDR2 as SNEGSKA (reference sequence). Trimming left V 0 bases short and J 5 bases short, with 4 bases between. The CDR3 covers 11 residues. The CDR3 DNA is TGCAGTGCTAGAGATATCGAGACCCAGTACTTC. It yields the protein CSARDIETQYF.

This chain joins TRBV30 and TRBJ2-4; 9 bases fit TRBD2. V shed 1 base, J shed 9 bases, and the junction held 7 bases outside the gene matches. Germline loops: CDR1 GTSNPN, CDR2 SVGIG (reference sequence). This CDR3 is 14 amino acids long. In DNA, the CDR3 is TGTGCCTGGAGTGGCGGGAGGGACTGGAGCATTCAGTACTTC. This translates into CAWSGGRDWSIQYF. The full variable domain, rest sourced from reference TRBV30 and TRBJ2-4, is SQTIHQWPATLVQPVGSPLSLECTVEGTSNPNLYWYRQAAGRGLQLLFYSVGIGQISSEVPQNLSASRPQDRQFILSSKKLLLSDSGFYLCAWSGGRDWSIQYFGAGTRLSVL.

This sequence joins TRBV2 and TRBJ1-2; possible D gene TRBD1, 6 bases. CDR3 length: 13 amino acids. The V end lost 4 bases, the J end lost 0 bases, and 6 bases lay between the germline ends. Germline assignment: CDR1 SNHLY and CDR2 FYNNEI. CDR3 nucleotide sequence: TGTGCCAGCAGTGGGACAGCTAACTATGGCTACACCTTC. Its translation: CASSGTANYGYTF.

This clone was counted only a few times. The V call is TRBV5-6, the J call TRBJ2-3; no firm D call. V shed 3 bases and J shed 0 bases, with 11 bases lying between them. Germline CDR1 reads SGHDT; CDR2 reads YYEEEE. The CDR3 spans 15 residues. CDR3 DNA sequence: TGTGCCAGCAGCTCGATGGGCAGCAGCACAGATACGCAGTATTTT. As protein: CASSSMGSSTDTQYF. The full variable domain, in which reference TRBV5-6 and TRBJ2-3 provide the parts outside the CDR3, is DAGVTQSPTHLIKTRGQQVTLRCSPKSGHDTVSWYQQALGQGPQFIFQYYEEEERQRGNFPDRFSGHQFPNYSSELNVNALLLGDSALYLCASSSMGSSTDTQYFGPGTRLTVL.

The rearrangement uses TRBV18 and TRBJ2-7; a possible D gene is TRBD1 (6 bases). Trimming removed 4 bases at V and 2 bases at J, with 9 bases between. Germline V gene sequence: CDR1 KGHSH, CDR2 LQKENI. This CDR3 comprises 13 residues. The CDR3 sequence: CASSRRDTYEQYV. Written as DNA, the CDR3 is TGTGCCAGCTCACGACGGGACACCTACGAGCAGTACGTC.

The chain employs TRBV7-3 and TRBJ1-3; D is unresolved. V gave up 2 bases and J gave up 7 bases, with 12 bases separating them. This CDR3 is 14 amino acids long. CDR1 SGHTA and CDR2 FQGTGA come from the germline V gene. The CDR3 spells CASSLYGGRNTIYF. The CDR3, as DNA: TGTGCCAGCAGCTTATACGGAGGACGGAACACCATATATTTT.

The V gene is TRBV2, the J gene TRBJ2-3; D is unresolved. Trimming pared 10 bases from V and 6 bases from J, leaving 17 bases between. Germline CDR1 and CDR2: SNHLY and FYNNEI. The CDR3 extends over 13 amino acids. DNA for the CDR3: TGTGCCACCTCAGCCGAGGTGGCGGATACGCAGTATTTT. It yields the protein CATSAEVADTQYF.

J is TRBJ2-3 and V is TRBV19; unclear D gene. Between the trimmed V and J ends, which lost 3 bases and 2 bases, there was a span of 6 bases. This CDR3 spans 13 amino acids. The germline CDR1 and CDR2 sequences are LNHDA and SQIVND (reference sequence). The CDR3 loop reads CASSIRHTDTQYF. The CDR3 bases are TGTGCCAGTAGTATTCGACACACAGATACGCAGTATTTT.

The V call is TRBV28, the J call TRBJ2-7, with D possibly matching TRBD2 (5 bases). This CDR3 region has 14 residues. Deletions cut 7 bases from V and 2 bases from J, with 15 bases between. Per germline, CDR1 MDHEN and CDR2 SYDVKM. CDR3 nucleotide sequence: TGTGCCAGCACCCCCCCGGGGTATCCCTACGAGCAGTACTTC. This translates into CASTPPGYPYEQYF.